This paragraph covers one TCR beta chain sequence. The junction had 16 bases not matched to a gene; V was cut back by 1 base and J by 5 bases. Germline CDR1 and CDR2: SGHVS and FNYEAQ. The CDR3 has 18 amino acids. A second PCR of roughly 7 to 11 cycles used a sample-barcoded 5' primer and a J-beta primer mix. Via MiXCR, TCRdb re-called the 5' RACE reads, giving one row per CDR3 protein. Of 1.5 million or so distinct CDR3 sequences in the sample, about 40% were seen once. This sample was taken from a study of blood T cells in healthy people across ages. The chain couples TRBV7-6 to TRBJ2-7; 8 bases fit TRBD2. Input material: blood. The sequence was obtained from a woman aged 18-35 years in good health. As DNA, the CDR3 is TGTGCCAGCAGCTTAGAAGCCCAAGGGAGCGGGAGATTGGACGAGCAGTACTTC. Translating gives CASSLEAQGSGRLDEQYF.